This section outlines one T cell receptor (beta chain) sequence together with its context. As yet, its antigen is unknown. This specimen belongs to a study of cytomegalovirus exposure and HLA in healthy donors. Broader study findings: While the bulk of TCR sequences proved rare, some public TCRs turned up in many donors. Cytomegalovirus association was assigned to more than 150 TCR beta chains.

Sequencing used immunoSEQ multiplex PCR; TCRdb keeps in-frame clones, though not all of them. The sample has roughly 120,000 clones, about 91% seen once; the top ten hold 1.5% to 2%. This TCR was sampled from a man between 18 and 35 years old in good health and CMV-seronegative. Sequencing was carried out using PBMCs.

The CDR3 DNA reads TGTGCCTCCGTAAGGGACAGGGGTTCACCCCTCCACTTT. As protein: CASVRDRGSPLHF. The chain links TRBV19 to TRBJ1-6; 10 bases are a match to TRBD1. Germline values: CDR1 LNHDA, CDR2 SQIVND (reference sequence). With 11 bases clipped from V and 9 bases from J, the junction kept 7 bases outside the gene matches. This CDR3 region has 13 residues. Drawing the rest from reference TRBV19 and TRBJ1-6, the complete variable domain is DGGITQSPKYLFRKEGQNVTLSCEQNLNHDAMYWYRQDPGQGLRLIYYSQIVNDFQKGDIAEGYSVSREKKESFPLTVTSAQKNPTAFYLCASVRDRGSPLHFGNGTRLTVT.